The sequence of this T cell receptor (beta chain) was determined in a study of blood T cell repertoires in COVID-19. Using immunoSEQ multiplex PCR, the repertoire was profiled, and TCRdb retains in-frame clones only, with some absent. The sample lists roughly 220,000 clones, approximately 84% occurring once. Germline CDR1 reads MGHDK; CDR2 reads SYGVNS. Deletions cut 6 bases from V and 0 bases from J, with 3 bases between. The CDR3 extends over 12 amino acids. The source of this sequence is a woman aged 60-75 years with acute or convalescent COVID-19. Sequenced input: peripheral blood. J is TRBJ1-3 and V is TRBV25-1; D ambiguous. CDR3 residues: CASSFSGNTIYF. The CDR3 DNA reads as TGTGCCAGCAGCTTCTCTGGAAACACCATATATTTT.